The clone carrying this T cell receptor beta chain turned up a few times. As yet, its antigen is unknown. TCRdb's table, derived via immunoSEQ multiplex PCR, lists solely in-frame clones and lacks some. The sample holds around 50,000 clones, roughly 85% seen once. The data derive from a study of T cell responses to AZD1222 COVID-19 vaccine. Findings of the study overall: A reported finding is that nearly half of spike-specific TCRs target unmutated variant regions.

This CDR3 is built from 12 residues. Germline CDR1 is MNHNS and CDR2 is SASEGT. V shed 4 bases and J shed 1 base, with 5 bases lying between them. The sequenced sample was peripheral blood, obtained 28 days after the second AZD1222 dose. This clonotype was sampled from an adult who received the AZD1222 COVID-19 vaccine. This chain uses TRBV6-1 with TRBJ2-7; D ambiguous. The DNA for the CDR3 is TGTGCCAGCAGTGGCAGGTCCTACGAGCAGTACTTC. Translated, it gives CASSGRSYEQYF.